This T cell receptor beta chain was recorded in a study of OX40 agonist ivuxolimab in advanced cancers. Context from the whole study: Ivuxolimab was a fully human IgG2 agonistic monoclonal antibody targeting the costimulatory receptor OX40 (CD134). Intravenous ivuxolimab was administered to patients every 2 weeks at six dose levels: 0.01, 0.1, 0.3, 1.5, 3 and 10 mg/kg. Of the roughly 52 patients in dose escalation, about 20 had hepatocellular carcinoma, some 15 had melanoma, 9 had renal cell carcinoma and 9 had head and neck cancer. In the dose-escalation cohort, 82.7% of patients were male, and the mean age was approximately 60 years, with a range of about 23 to 80. Patients were allowed to have had prior anti-PD-1, anti-PD-L1 or anti-CTLA-4 therapy, and around 40% of the dose-escalation patients had previously received checkpoint inhibitors. Partial responses occurred in three dose-escalation patients: two with cutaneous melanoma and one with hepatocellular carcinoma. The point of sequencing TCRbeta in the periphery was to test whether ivuxolimab changed TCR sequence diversity and drove clonal T-cell expansion. The monotherapy dose-escalation portion (N ≈ 52 patients) of the phase I ivuxolimab trial is reported in the paper.

The trial excluded patients who had a history of autoimmune disease or were on systemic immunosuppression. Peripheral blood for TCR sequencing was collected from all dose cohorts at baseline, on cycle 4 day 1, and on cycle 7 day 1. Samples were obtained from an open-label, multicenter, first-in-human phase I dose-escalation trial of ivuxolimab. Adults with locally advanced or metastatic melanoma, renal cell carcinoma, hepatocellular carcinoma or head and neck squamous cell carcinoma were enrolled in the trial. CD4+ and CD8+ T cells were sorted separately from peripheral blood before TCR sequencing. General conclusions and limits of the study: Low levels of normalized T-cell clonal expansion were also seen in some nonresponding patients. After ivuxolimab, CD8+ T cells had more expanded clones than CD4+ T cells on average. At doses from 0.1 to 3.0 mg/kg, clonal expansion was seen in both CD4+ and CD8+ blood T cells between baseline and week 6. Antigen specificity was not determined for the clonally expanded peripheral T cells. In partial responders in the 0.1-3.0 mg/kg groups, normalized peripheral clonal expansion was found to be among the lowest, especially among CD8+ T cells.

Genomic DNA was extracted from sorted cells for sequencing of the TCRbeta CDR3 region. TCRbeta CDR3 regions were sequenced using the immunoSEQ Assay. In its TCRdb copy, this immuneACCESS table keeps in-frame sequences only and misses some clones. Where compared with another copy, unresolved V genes explain less than half of these, and the others have no known cause. The sample table lists tens of thousands of clones, 84% of them with a count of one. Roughly a quarter of the sample is in the top ten clones. Concerning this clone itself: This receptor's antigen is unknown. Per-nucleotide qualities are absent, and no much larger clonotype sits a single base away.

From the germline V gene, CDR1 is SGHVS and CDR2 is FQNEAQ. V sheds 5 bases and J sheds 3 bases, leaving 16 bases between their ends. There are 15 amino acids in the CDR3, from cysteine to phenylalanine inclusive. The read is trimmed to its CDR3 DNA, 45 bases read in frame from base 1. This clonotype was sampled from an adult with an advanced solid tumor such as melanoma, head and neck, liver or kidney cancer. The rearranged chain carries TRBV7-8 and TRBJ1-2; TRBD1 might be the D gene, on 5 matching bases. Sequenced material: CD4+ or CD8+ T cells sorted from blood, taken in a trial of the OX40 agonist ivuxolimab. The sequence in DNA is TGTGCCAGCAGCCCGACCCTAGGGGCCGACTATGGCTACACCTTC. The encoded protein is CASSPTLGADYGYTF.